The 15 T cell receptor beta chains given below trace back to one sample, sequenced in a study of blood T cell repertoires in COVID-19 (dated by TCRdb to about 2020). Library preparation was by the immunoSEQ multiplex PCR assay. Entries here come from immuneACCESS through TCRdb and include only in-frame sequences with V and J called. Some clones fail to appear in such tables; in the studies checked, an unresolved V gene covers under half of the shortfall, and the cause of the remainder is unknown. The sample has 110,000 or so clones on record, 80% to 90% of them singletons. 4.6% of the sample rests with the top ten. Source material: peripheral blood. The source of these receptors is a woman aged 50 to 65 with acute or convalescent COVID-19.

CDR3 DNA: TGCACCAGCAGCCAAGTATCGAGAGAACCTAATACGACCGGGGAGCTGTTTTTT. Its translation is CTSSQVSREPNTTGELFF. The chain joins TRBV1 to TRBJ2-2; the listed D gene, TRBD2, was not tested against the DNA. TRBV1 is classified as a pseudogene. The CDR3 contains 18 residues.

This chain connects TRBV7-9 to TRBJ1-2; 8 bases line up with TRBD1. CDR1 is SEHNR, CDR2 FQNEAQ, per germline (reference sequence). The CDR3 is made up of 15 amino acids. Trimming took 5 bases from V and 4 from J; bases not matched to a gene: 9. The CDR3, as DNA: TGTGCCAGCAGCCACAGACAGGGGCTAGTCTATGGCTACACCTTC. This sequence encodes CASSHRQGLVYGYTF.

The rearrangement links TRBV12-5 to TRBJ2-5; D is uncertain. The CDR3 is made up of 14 amino acids. Trimming took 2 bases from V and 0 from J, leaving 7 bases between them. Germline CDR1 reads LGHNT; CDR2 reads FRNRAP. In nucleotides, the CDR3 is TGTGCTAGTGGTTTGCTTACAGACCAAGAGACCCAGTACTTC. Translation gives CASGLLTDQETQYF.

This chain joins TRBV5-4 and TRBJ2-1; 8 nucleotides line up with TRBD1. The CDR3 covers 12 residues. Trimming took 4 bases from V and 13 from J; bases not matched to a gene: 7. Germline V lookup: CDR1 SGHNT, CDR2 YYREEE (reference sequence). The CDR3 loop reads CASSDRGISQFF. CDR3 nucleotides: TGTGCCAGCAGCGACAGGGGAATAAGTCAGTTCTTC.

This clone was seen only a few times. The chain is built from TRBV28 and TRBJ2-2; D possibly corresponds to TRBD1 (6 bases). CDR3 length equals 15 residues. With 11 bases removed from V and 6 bases from J, the gap between germline ends came to 22 bases. CDR1 and CDR2 (germline): MDHEN, SYDVKM. CDR3 sequence (DNA): TGTGCCCAAGACAGGATCCCAGTCGGTGCCGGGGAGCTGTTTTTT. Its protein is CAQDRIPVGAGELFF.

The chain has TRBV28 and TRBJ2-7, with D possibly TRBD1 on 5 matching bases. There are 15 residues in the CDR3. The germline CDR1 and CDR2 sequences are MDHEN and SYDVKM. V lost 8 bases, J lost 2 bases, and 19 bases lay in between. For the CDR3, the DNA is TGTGCCAGCGTTGGTGGCTTGACAGACCCCTACGAGCAGTACTTC. Translating gives CASVGGLTDPYEQYF. The full variable domain, rest sourced from reference TRBV28 and TRBJ2-7, is DVKVTQSSRYLVKRTGEKVFLECVQDMDHENMFWYRQDPGLGLRLIYFSYDVKMKEKGDIPEGYSVSREKKERFSLILESASTNQTSMYLCASVGGLTDPYEQYFGPGTRLTVT.

V is TRBV2 and J is TRBJ1-5; TRBD1 matches at 7 bases. Germline CDR1 is SNHLY and CDR2 is FYNNEI. The CDR3 length is 14 residues. With V trimmed by 0 bases and J by 4 bases, 0 bases remained unmatched. The CDR3, as DNA: TGTGCCAGCAGTGAAGCGGACAGGAATCAGCCCCAGCATTTT. It specifies CASSEADRNQPQHF.

This clone showed up just a few times. The chain has TRBV30 and TRBJ1-2, with D tentatively TRBD1 (5 bases). Germline values: CDR1 GTSNPN, CDR2 SVGIG (reference sequence). CDR3 length: 13 amino acids. Trimming stripped 5 bases from V and 7 bases from J, with 17 bases between. The CDR3 protein is CAWRGKEVPGYTF. DNA for the CDR3: TGTGCCTGGCGGGGGAAAGAGGTGCCTGGCTACACCTTC. Full variable domain (outside the CDR3, taken from reference TRBV30 and TRBJ1-2): SQTIHQWPATLVQPVGSPLSLECTVEGTSNPNLYWYRQAAGRGLQLLFYSVGIGQISSEVPQNLSASRPQDRQFILSSKKLLLSDSGFYLCAWRGKEVPGYTFGSGTRLTVV.

This clone appeared once. The gene calls are TRBV29-1 and TRBJ1-2; the D is unclear. This CDR3 spans 13 amino acids. Trimming took 2 bases from V and 5 from J, leaving 12 bases between them. The germline gives CDR1 SQVTM, CDR2 ANQGSEA. The CDR3 DNA follows: TGCAGCGTTGAACAGGTTGATGGGTATGGCTACACCTTC. Translated, it gives CSVEQVDGYGYTF.

This chain joins TRBV7-2 and TRBJ2-3, with TRBD1 as a possible D gene (6 bases). The CDR3 runs to 14 residues. The V gene lost 1 base and the J gene lost 6 bases, with 11 bases spanning the gap. Looked up from germline, CDR1 is SGHTA and CDR2 is FQGNSA. CDR3 protein: CASSLDRAADTQYF. The CDR3, as DNA: TGTGCCAGCAGCTTAGACAGGGCAGCGGATACGCAGTATTTT.

The chain recombines TRBV6-6 with TRBJ2-2, with 9 bases identical to TRBD1. CDR1 MNHNY and CDR2 SVGAGI come from the germline V gene (reference sequence). The V and J ends lost 2 bases and 7 bases, in that order; junction bases with no gene match: 5. The CDR3 totals 15 residues. Written as DNA, the CDR3 is TGTGCCAGCAGTTACGGGGACAGGGACAGCGGGGAGCTGTTTTTT. Translating gives CASSYGDRDSGELFF.

The chain uses TRBV30 and TRBJ2-7, with 10 bases aligning to TRBD1. The CDR3 extends over 15 amino acids. Germline V CDR1 and CDR2: GTSNPN, SVGIG (reference sequence). The trim removed 3 bases at V and 6 bases at J, leaving 11 bases unmatched. DNA for the CDR3: TGTGCCTGGAGCCACCGGGACAGGGGAACCAGCGAGCAGTACTTC. This translates into CAWSHRDRGTSEQYF.

V and J are TRBV2 and TRBJ2-1; D may be TRBD2 (6 bases). The germline CDR1 and CDR2 sequences are SNHLY and FYNNEI. The CDR3 covers 15 residues. V lost 5 bases to trimming and J lost 8 bases, with 19 bases between them. The CDR3 DNA reads TGTGCCAGCAGTAGCGGGTGGGGTTACCGGGATGAGCAGTTCTTC. Its protein product is CASSSGWGYRDEQFF.

The genes are TRBV27 and TRBJ2-7, with TRBD2 as a possible D gene (6 bases). Germline V CDR1 and CDR2: MNHEY, SMNVEV (reference sequence). The CDR3 is 14 residues long. V lost 6 bases, J lost 0 bases, and 12 bases lay in between. CDR3 sequence reads: CASRARGSSYEQYF. As DNA, the CDR3 is TGTGCCAGCAGGGCTCGGGGGAGCTCCTACGAGCAGTACTTC.

This chain uses TRBV10-2 with TRBJ1-6, with D possibly being TRBD1 (6 bases). The CDR3 has 14 amino acids. V gave up 10 bases and J gave up 7 bases, with 17 bases separating them. CDR1 WSHSY and CDR2 SAAADI come from the germline V gene. CDR3 sequence (DNA): TGCGCCACCGCGGGGGGCGCATGGAATTCACCCCTCCACTTT. Translated, it gives CATAGGAWNSPLHF.